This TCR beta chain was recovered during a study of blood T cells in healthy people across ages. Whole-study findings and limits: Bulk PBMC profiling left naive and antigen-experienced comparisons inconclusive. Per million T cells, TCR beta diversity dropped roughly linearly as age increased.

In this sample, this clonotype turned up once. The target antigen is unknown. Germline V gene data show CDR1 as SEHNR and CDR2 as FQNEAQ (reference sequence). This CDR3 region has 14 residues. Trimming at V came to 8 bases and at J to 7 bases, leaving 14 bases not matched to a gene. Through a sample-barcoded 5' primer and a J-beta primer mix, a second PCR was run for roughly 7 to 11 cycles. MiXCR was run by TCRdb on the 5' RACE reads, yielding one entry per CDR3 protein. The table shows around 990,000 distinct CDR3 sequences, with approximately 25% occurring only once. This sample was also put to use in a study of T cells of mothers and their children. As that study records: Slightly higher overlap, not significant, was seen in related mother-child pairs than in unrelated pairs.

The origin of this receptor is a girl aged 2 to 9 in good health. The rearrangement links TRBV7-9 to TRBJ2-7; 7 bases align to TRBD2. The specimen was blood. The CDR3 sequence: CASGHGRALGEQYF. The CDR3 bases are TGTGCCAGCGGGCATGGGAGGGCCCTCGGGGAGCAGTACTTC.